The 9 T cell receptor beta chains listed next were all sequenced from one sample in a study of blood T cell repertoires in COVID-19. The protocol was immunoSEQ multiplex PCR, while the TCRdb copy is restricted to in-frame clones and leaves out a portion. The repertoire has about 340,000 clones, around 83% of them found once; the top ten carry just under 3%. The sample comprised peripheral blood. The receptors originated from a man aged 30 to 45 with active or convalescent COVID-19.

The J gene is TRBJ2-2, the V gene TRBV5-6; possible D gene TRBD1, 6 bases. Trimming cost V 4 bases and J 7 bases, with 17 bases left between them. Germline CDR1 is SGHDT and CDR2 is YYEEEE. CDR3 length: 15 amino acids. CDR3 residues: CASSPRAQGGGELFF. The CDR3 nucleotides read TGTGCCAGCAGCCCGCGGGCACAGGGTGGCGGGGAGCTGTTTTTT.

The table lists this clone with a few counts. This chain uses TRBV10-3 with TRBJ1-4; D is ambiguous. V was clipped by 7 bases and J by 7 bases, with 13 bases between them. Germline V gene data show CDR1 as ENHRY and CDR2 as SYGVKD. This CDR3 has 13 amino acids. Here the CDR3 DNA reads TGTGCCATCAACCGTGATGTGGCTGAAAAACTGTTTTTT. This sequence encodes CAINRDVAEKLFF.

This clone was picked up one time. The chain uses TRBV19 and TRBJ2-3; 9 nucleotides match TRBD2. The V segment lost 0 bases and the J segment 2 bases; nucleotides outside the gene matches: 9. Looked up from germline, CDR1 is LNHDA and CDR2 is SQIVND (reference sequence). This CDR3 is 18 amino acids long. The CDR3 sequence is CASSIDQLAGLNTDTQYF. The DNA of the CDR3 is TGTGCCAGTAGTATAGATCAGCTAGCGGGACTAAACACAGATACGCAGTATTTT.

The V call is TRBV7-9, the J call TRBJ2-2; TRBD2 agrees at 11 bases. Germline lookup yields CDR1 SEHNR and CDR2 FQNEAQ (reference sequence). The junction had 2 bases not matched to a gene; V was cut back by 4 bases and J by 4 bases. The CDR3 spans 15 residues. The DNA of the CDR3 is TGTGCCAGCAGCTCGGGACTAGCGGCCACCGGGGAGCTGTTTTTT. Its protein is CASSSGLAATGELFF.

The chain joins TRBV7-6 to TRBJ2-1, with 12 bases that match TRBD2. J gave up 8 bases and V 4 bases, and 6 bases lay outside the gene matches. CDR3 length: 15 residues. Germline values: CDR1 SGHVS, CDR2 FNYEAQ. The CDR3 loop is CASSSRLAGAYEQFF. The DNA of the CDR3 is TGTGCCAGCAGCTCACGACTAGCGGGAGCCTATGAGCAGTTCTTC.

The V call is TRBV5-1, the J call TRBJ2-1; 9 nucleotides line up with TRBD2. With V trimmed by 3 bases and J by 5 bases, 12 bases remained unmatched. The CDR3 has 17 residues. Germline CDR1 is SGHRS and CDR2 is YFSETQ. CDR3 protein: CASSSLVAAGGHNEQFF. CDR3 coding DNA: TGCGCCAGCAGCTCGCTCGTGGCAGCGGGAGGCCACAATGAGCAGTTCTTC. Full variable domain (missing parts from reference TRBV5-1 and TRBJ2-1): KAGVTQTPRYLIKTRGQQVTLSCSPISGHRSVSWYQQTPGQGLQFLFEYFSETQRNKGNFPGRFSGRQFSNSRSEMNVSTLELGDSALYLCASSSLVAAGGHNEQFFGPGTRLTVL.

The genes are TRBV9 and TRBJ1-5; D is undetermined. The CDR3 length is 15 residues. Germline assignment: CDR1 SGDLS and CDR2 YYNGEE. Trimming took off 5 bases at V and 0 bases at J, with 12 bases between the two ends. The CDR3 region is CASSATGSSNQPQHF. CDR3 in DNA: TGTGCCAGCAGTGCGACGGGGTCTAGCAATCAGCCCCAGCATTTT.

In this sample, this clone turned up once. For the CDR3, the DNA is TGTGCCAGCAGCTTGACTAGCGGCACAGATACGCAGTATTTT. Translation: CASSLTSGTDTQYF. The rearrangement joins TRBV7-2 to TRBJ2-3; the match to TRBD2 covers 8 bases. Germline CDR1 and CDR2: SGHTA and FQGNSA. The CDR3 has 14 residues. The ends lost 3 bases at V and 1 base at J; junction bases unmatched: 0.

This chain uses TRBV18 with TRBJ2-2; 8 bases align to TRBD2. The CDR3 runs to 13 residues. CDR1 and CDR2 from the germline V gene are KGHSH and LQKENI. V lost 6 bases and J lost 5; bases outside the gene matches: 2. The CDR3 nucleotides read TGTGCCAGCTCCCGACTAGCGACCGGGGAGCTGTTTTTT. As protein: CASSRLATGELFF.